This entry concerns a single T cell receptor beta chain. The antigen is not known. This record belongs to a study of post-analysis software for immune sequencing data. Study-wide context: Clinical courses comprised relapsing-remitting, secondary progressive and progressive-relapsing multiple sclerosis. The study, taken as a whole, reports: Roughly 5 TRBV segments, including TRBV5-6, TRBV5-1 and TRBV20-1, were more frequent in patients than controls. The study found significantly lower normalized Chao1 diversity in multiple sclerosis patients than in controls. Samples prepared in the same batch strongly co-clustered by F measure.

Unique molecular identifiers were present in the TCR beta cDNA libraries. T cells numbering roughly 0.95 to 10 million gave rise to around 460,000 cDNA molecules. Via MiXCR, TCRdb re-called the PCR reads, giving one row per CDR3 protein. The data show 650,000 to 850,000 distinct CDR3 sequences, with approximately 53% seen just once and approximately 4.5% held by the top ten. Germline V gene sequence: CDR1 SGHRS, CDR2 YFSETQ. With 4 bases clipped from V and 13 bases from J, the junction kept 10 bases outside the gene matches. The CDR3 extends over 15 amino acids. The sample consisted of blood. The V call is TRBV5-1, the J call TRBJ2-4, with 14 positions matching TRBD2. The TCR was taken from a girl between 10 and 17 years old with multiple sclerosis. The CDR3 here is CASSLGLAGADEQYF. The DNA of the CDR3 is TGCGCCAGCAGCCTGGGACTAGCGGGAGCGGATGAGCAGTACTTC.